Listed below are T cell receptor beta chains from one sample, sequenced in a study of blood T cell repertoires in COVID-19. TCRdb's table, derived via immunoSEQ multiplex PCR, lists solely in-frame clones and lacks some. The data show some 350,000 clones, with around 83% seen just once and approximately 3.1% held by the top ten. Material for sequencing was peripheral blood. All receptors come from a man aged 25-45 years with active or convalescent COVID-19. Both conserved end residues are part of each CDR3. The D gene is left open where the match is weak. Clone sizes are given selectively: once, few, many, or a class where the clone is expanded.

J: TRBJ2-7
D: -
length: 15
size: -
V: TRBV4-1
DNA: TGCGCCAGCAGCCAAGAGGGCTCACATAACTACGAGCAGTACTTC
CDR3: CASSQEGSHNYEQYF

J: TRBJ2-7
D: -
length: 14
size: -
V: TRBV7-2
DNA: TGTGCCAGCAGCGAAGGGCGGGCCTCTTACGAGCAGTACTTC
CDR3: CASSEGRASYEQYF

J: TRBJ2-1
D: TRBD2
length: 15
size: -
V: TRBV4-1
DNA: TGCGCCAGCAGCCAAGATTCTAGCGGGTCTAATGAGCAGTTCTTC
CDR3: CASSQDSSGSNEQFF

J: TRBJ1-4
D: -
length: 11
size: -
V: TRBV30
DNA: TGTGCCTGGAGTGCACGGGGGGTCGTACTTTTT
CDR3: CAWSARGVVLF

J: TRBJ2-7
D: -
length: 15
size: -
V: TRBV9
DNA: TGTGCCAGCAGCGTAGCTTTCGGGGGTTCCTACGAGCAGTACTTC
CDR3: CASSVAFGGSYEQYF

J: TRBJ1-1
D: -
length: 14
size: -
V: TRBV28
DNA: TGTGCCAGCAGTTTAGGAGGAGTGAACACTGAAGCTTTCTTT
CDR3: CASSLGGVNTEAFF

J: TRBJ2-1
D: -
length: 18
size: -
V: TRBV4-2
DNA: TGTGCCAGCAGCCTAACGGGGGATTTGGGGAGCCGGGACAATGAGCAGTTCTTC
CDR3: CASSLTGDLGSRDNEQFF

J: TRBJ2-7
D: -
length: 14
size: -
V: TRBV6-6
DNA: TGTGCCAGCAGTTACGGTGGGGCCCTATACGAGCAGTACTTC
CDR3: CASSYGGALYEQYF

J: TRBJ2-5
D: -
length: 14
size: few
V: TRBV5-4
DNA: TGTGCCAGCAGCGTGACAGGATACCAAGAGACCCAGTACTTC
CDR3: CASSVTGYQETQYF

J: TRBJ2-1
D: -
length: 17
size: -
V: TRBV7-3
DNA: TGTGCCAGCAGCTTAACGTCGGGGGGCCCCTCCTACAATGAGCAGTTCTTC
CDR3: CASSLTSGGPSYNEQFF

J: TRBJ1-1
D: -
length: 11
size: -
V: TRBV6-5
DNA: TGTGCACTCCTGGGGGGGCGTGAAGCTTTCTTT
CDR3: CALLGGREAFF

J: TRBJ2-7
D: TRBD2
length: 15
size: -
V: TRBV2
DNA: TGTGCCAGCAGCAAAGGGCTAGCGGCCTACTACGAGCAGTACTTC
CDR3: CASSKGLAAYYEQYF

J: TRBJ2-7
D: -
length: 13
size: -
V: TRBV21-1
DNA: TGTGCCAGCAGCAAAACTAGCTGGTACGAGCAGTACTTC
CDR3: CASSKTSWYEQYF

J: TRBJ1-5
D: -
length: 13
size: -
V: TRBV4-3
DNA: TGCGCCAGCAGCCCGGGGAGGAGGCAGCCCCAGCATTTT
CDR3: CASSPGRRQPQHF

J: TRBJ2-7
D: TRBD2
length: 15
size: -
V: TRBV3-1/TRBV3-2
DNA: TGTGCCAGCAGCCTCCGACTAGCGGGCCCCTACGAGCAGTACTTC
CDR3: CASSLRLAGPYEQYF

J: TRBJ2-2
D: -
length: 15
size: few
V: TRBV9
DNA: TGTGCCAGCGGCCCGACAGCGACTTACACCGGGGAGCTGTTTTTT
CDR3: CASGPTATYTGELFF

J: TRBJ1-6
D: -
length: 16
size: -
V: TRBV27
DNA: TGTGCCAGCAGTCAAGATCCGGGGGGCGTGATTTCACCCCTCCACTTT
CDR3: CASSQDPGGVISPLHF

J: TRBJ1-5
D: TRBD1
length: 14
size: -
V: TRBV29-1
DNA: TGCAGCGTTGGGGCTGACAGGGAAGGTCAGCCCCAGCATTTT
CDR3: CSVGADREGQPQHF

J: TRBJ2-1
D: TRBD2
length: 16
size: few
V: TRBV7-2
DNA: TGTGCCAGCAGCTTAGCCGGCGGGAGGGCCTTTAATGAGCAGTTCTTC
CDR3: CASSLAGGRAFNEQFF

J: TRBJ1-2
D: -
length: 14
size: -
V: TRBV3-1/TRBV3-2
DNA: TGTGCCAGCAGCCAAGATTTGGGGCCAGGGAGCTACACCTTC
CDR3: CASSQDLGPGSYTF

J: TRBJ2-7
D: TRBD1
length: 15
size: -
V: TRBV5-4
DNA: TGTGCCAGCAGTTTTGGACAGGGAACTTTTTACGAGCAGTACTTC
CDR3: CASSFGQGTFYEQYF

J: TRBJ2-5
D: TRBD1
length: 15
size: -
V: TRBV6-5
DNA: TGTGCCAGCAGTACCCGGGACAGGGTCCAAGAGACCCAGTACTTC
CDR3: CASSTRDRVQETQYF

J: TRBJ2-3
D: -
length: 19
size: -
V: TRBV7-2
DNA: TGTGCCAGCAGCTTAGCTTCGACTAGAGGTGTGGGAAGCACAGATACGCAGTATTTT
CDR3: CASSLASTRGVGSTDTQYF

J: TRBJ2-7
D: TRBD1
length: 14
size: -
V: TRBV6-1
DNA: TGTGCCAGCAGTGAATCAGGGGGCATCAACGAGCAGTACTTC
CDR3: CASSESGGINEQYF

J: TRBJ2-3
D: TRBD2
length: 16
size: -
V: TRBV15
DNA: TGTGCCACCAGCAGAGATCCTGGCAGCGGGGCAGATACGCAGTATTTT
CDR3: CATSRDPGSGADTQYF

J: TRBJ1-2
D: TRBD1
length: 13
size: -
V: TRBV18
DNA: TGTGCCAGCTCACGCGGGACAGGCGGTGGCTACACCTTC
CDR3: CASSRGTGGGYTF

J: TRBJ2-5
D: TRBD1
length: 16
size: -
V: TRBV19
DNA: TGTGCCAGTAGTTCCCGAACAGGGGGTTCCCAAGAGACCCAGTACTTC
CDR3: CASSSRTGGSQETQYF

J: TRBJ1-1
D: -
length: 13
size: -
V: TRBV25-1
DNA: TGTGCCAGCAGTGAATGGGAGTTAGGTGAAGCTTTCTTT
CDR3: CASSEWELGEAFF

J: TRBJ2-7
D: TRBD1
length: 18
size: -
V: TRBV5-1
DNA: TGCGCCAGCAGCCCCAGGGGGCTTGGGGAAAGTCCTACCTACGAGCAGTACTTC
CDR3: CASSPRGLGESPTYEQYF

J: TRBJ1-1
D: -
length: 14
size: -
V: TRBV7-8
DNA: TGTGCCAGCAGCTCCCACTACAGGGTCCCTGAAGCTTTCTTT
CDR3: CASSSHYRVPEAFF

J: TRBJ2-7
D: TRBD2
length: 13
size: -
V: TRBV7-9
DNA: TGTGCCAGCAGTGAGGGGAGGGCCTACGAGCAGTACTTC
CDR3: CASSEGRAYEQYF

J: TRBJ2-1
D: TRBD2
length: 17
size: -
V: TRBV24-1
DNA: TGTGCCACCAGTGAACCTTCTAGCGGGAGGGAGTACAATGAGCAGTTCTTC
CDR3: CATSEPSSGREYNEQFF

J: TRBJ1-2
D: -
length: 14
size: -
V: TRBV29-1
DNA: TGCAGCGTTGATCGGCAGGGCACCATCCATGGCTACACCTTC
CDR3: CSVDRQGTIHGYTF

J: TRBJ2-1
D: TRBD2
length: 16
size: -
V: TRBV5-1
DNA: TGCGCCAGCAGCTTAGTACTAGCGGGACGGGGGAATGAGCAGTTCTTC
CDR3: CASSLVLAGRGNEQFF

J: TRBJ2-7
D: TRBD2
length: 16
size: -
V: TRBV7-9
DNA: TGTGCCAGCAGTTTAAGACTAGCGGGGGGGTCCTACGAGCAGTACTTC
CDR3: CASSLRLAGGSYEQYF

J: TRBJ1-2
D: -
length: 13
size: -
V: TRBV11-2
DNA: TGTGCCAGCAGCTTAACTTTCAACTATGGCTACACCTTC
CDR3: CASSLTFNYGYTF

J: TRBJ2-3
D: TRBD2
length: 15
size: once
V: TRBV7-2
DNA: TGTGCCAGCAGCTTAATACTAGCGGGTGTTGATACGCAGTATTTT
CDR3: CASSLILAGVDTQYF

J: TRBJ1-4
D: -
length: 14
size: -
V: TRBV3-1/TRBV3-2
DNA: TGTGCCAGCAGCCAAGGAGGTGGGGAGGAAAAACTGTTTTTT
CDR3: CASSQGGGEEKLFF

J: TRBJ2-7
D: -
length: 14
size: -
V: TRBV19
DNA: TGTGCCAGTAGTATAAGAGCCGGAGGCTACGAGCAGTACTTC
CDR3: CASSIRAGGYEQYF

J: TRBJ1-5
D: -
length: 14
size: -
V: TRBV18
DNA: TGTGCCAGCTCACCCCAGGATAGCAATCAGCCCCAGCATTTT
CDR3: CASSPQDSNQPQHF

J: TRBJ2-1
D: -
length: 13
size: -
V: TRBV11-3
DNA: TGTGCCAGCAGCCCCACCCTGCGGGGTGAGCAGTTCTTC
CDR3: CASSPTLRGEQFF

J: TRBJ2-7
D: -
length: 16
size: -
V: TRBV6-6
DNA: TGTGCCAGCAGTTACGGAGGGGGCCAAAGCTCCTACGAGCAGTACTTC
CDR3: CASSYGGGQSSYEQYF

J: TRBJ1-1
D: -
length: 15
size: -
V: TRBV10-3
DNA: TGTGCCATCAGTGAGTCCGCGACAGAGAACACTGAAGCTTTCTTT
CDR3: CAISESATENTEAFF

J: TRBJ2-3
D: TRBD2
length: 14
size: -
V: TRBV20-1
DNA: TGCAGTGCTAGTCGGGGACTAGCGGGGCAGACGCAGTATTTT
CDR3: CSASRGLAGQTQYF

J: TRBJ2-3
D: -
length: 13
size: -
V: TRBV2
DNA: TGTGCCAGCAGACTATCTCTCCCAGATACGCAGTATTTT
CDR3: CASRLSLPDTQYF

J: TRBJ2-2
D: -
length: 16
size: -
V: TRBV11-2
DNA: TGTGCCAGCAGCGAGGGTTGGCTCCCGGGGAACGGGGAGCTGTTTTTT
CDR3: CASSEGWLPGNGELFF

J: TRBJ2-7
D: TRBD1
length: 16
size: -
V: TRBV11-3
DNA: TGTGCCAGCAGCCCCCCCTACAGGGGCCGCGCCTACGAGCAGTACTTC
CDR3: CASSPPYRGRAYEQYF

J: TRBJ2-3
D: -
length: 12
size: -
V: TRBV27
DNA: TGTGCCAGCAGTTATAGAGGAGATACGCAGTATTTT
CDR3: CASSYRGDTQYF

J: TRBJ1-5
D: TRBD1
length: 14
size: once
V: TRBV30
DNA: TGTGCCTGGAGTAAGGGGGCTTTGAATCAGCCCCAGCATTTT
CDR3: CAWSKGALNQPQHF

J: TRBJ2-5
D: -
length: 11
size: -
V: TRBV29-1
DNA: TGCAGCGTAAATGGCGGGGAGACCCAGTACTTC
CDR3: CSVNGGETQYF

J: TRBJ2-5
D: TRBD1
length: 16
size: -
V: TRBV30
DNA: TGTGCCTGGAGTAACCGTGGGACAGGGGGCTGGGAGACCCAGTACTTC
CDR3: CAWSNRGTGGWETQYF

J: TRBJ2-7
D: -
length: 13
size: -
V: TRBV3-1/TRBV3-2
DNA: TGTGCCAGCAGCCAAGGGCCTTCATGGGAGCAGTACTTC
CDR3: CASSQGPSWEQYF

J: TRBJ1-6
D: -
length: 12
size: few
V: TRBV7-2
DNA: TGTGCCAGCAGTCCTGAGGGCGATCTCCTCCACTTT
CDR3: CASSPEGDLLHF

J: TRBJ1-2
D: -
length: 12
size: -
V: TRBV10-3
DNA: TGTGCCATCAGTGAGATGGAGAATGGCTACACCTTC
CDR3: CAISEMENGYTF

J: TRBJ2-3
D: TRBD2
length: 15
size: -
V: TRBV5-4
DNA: TGTGCCAGCAGCTTCAGCGGGAGGGAGAGAGATACGCAGTATTTT
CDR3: CASSFSGRERDTQYF

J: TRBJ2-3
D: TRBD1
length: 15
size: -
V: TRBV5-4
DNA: TGTGCCAGCAGCTCAGACAGGGACCTCACAGATACGCAGTATTTT
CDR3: CASSSDRDLTDTQYF

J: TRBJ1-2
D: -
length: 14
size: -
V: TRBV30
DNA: TGTGCCTGGAGTGTTTTTTTAAAGGGGGTCGGCTACACCTTC
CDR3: CAWSVFLKGVGYTF

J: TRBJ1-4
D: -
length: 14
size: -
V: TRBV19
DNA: TGTGCCAGTAGTATAGAGTCCTCCCCGAGGAAACTGTTTTTT
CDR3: CASSIESSPRKLFF